This TCR beta chain was retrieved from a study of PD-L1 blockade in urothelial cancer. For the study at large: Patients took up atezolizumab around 2014 at 1,200 mg intravenously every 3 weeks. Median blood clonality was approximately 0.08, with some 89,000 unique TCRs. Before enrollment, 0 to 3 chemotherapy regimens had been given to patients. Study results and limitations: Pretreatment blood TCR clonality under the median forecast improved survival.

In the case of this clone: Its antigen is as yet unknown.

Profiling relied on immunoSEQ multiplex PCR, and the TCRdb table lists in-frame clones only, not all of them. The data show more than 90,000 clones, with around 87% seen just once and about 2% held by the top ten. Time point noted: pretreatment peripheral blood. The V and J ends lost 1 base and 3 bases, in that order; junction bases with no gene match: 6. Germline CDR1 and CDR2: SGHAT and FQNNGV. This CDR3 has 15 residues. The receptor was derived from a man in his sixties with urothelial cancer. The sequencing used PBMCs, collected around atezolizumab (anti-PD-L1) treatment. The chain uses TRBV11-2 and TRBJ2-7; TRBD1 matches 7 bases. The CDR3 sequence: CASSLVEAGGYEQYF. Written as DNA, the CDR3 is TGTGCCAGCAGCTTAGTCGAGGCAGGGGGCTACGAGCAGTACTTC. Complete variable domain (other parts from reference TRBV11-2 and TRBJ2-7): EAGVAQSPRYKIIEKRQSVAFWCNPISGHATLYWYQQILGQGPKLLIQFQNNGVVDDSQLPKDRFSAERLKGVDSTLKIQPAKLEDSAVYLCASSLVEAGGYEQYFGPGTRLTVT.